This T cell receptor beta chain was retrieved from a study of T cell responses to AZD1222 COVID-19 vaccine. Study observations and caveats: Repertoire sampling happened only post peak T cell response. Targeting of unmutated variant regions was reportedly seen in nearly half of spike-specific TCRs.

Whether given at about 4 or about 12 weeks, second doses were pooled. This clone was found a few times. Its antigen is still unknown. There are 15 residues in the CDR3. Germline loops: CDR1 SGHRS, CDR2 YFSETQ. V lost 9 bases and J 0 bases, leaving 15 bases between the germline ends. Sequenced by immunoSEQ multiplex PCR; TCRdb stores in-frame clones only, minus some. The sample has about 72,000 clones; roughly nine tenths are singletons. This chain uses TRBV5-1 with TRBJ1-4; D possibly corresponds to TRBD1 (6 bases). The starting material was peripheral blood, obtained 28 days after the second AZD1222 dose. This clonotype was obtained from an adult who received the AZD1222 COVID-19 vaccine. As DNA, the CDR3 is TGCGCCACTACGACAGGCACTGCAACTAATGAAAAACTGTTTTTT. This codes for CATTTGTATNEKLFF. Complete variable domain (other parts from reference TRBV5-1 and TRBJ1-4): KAGVTQTPRYLIKTRGQQVTLSCSPISGHRSVSWYQQTPGQGLQFLFEYFSETQRNKGNFPGRFSGRQFSNSRSEMNVSTLELGDSALYLCATTTGTATNEKLFFGSGTQLSVL.